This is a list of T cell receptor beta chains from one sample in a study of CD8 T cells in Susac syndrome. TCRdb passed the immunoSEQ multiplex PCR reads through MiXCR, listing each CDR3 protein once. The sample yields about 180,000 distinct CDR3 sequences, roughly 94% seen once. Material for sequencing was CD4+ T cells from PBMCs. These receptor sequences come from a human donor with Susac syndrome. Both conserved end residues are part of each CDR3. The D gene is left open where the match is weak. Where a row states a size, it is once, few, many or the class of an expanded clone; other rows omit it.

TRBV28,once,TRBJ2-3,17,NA,TGTGCCAGCAGCGTACCGAATAGCCCTAAAAGCACAGATACGCAGTATTTT,CASSVPNSPKSTDTQYF
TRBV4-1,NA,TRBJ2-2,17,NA,TGCGCCAGCAGCCCCCGTTCGGGATTCACGTACACCGGGGAGCTGTTTTTT,CASSPRSGFTYTGELFF
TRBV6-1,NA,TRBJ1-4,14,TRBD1,TGTGCCACCGACCTGGCCAGGGGGAATGAAAAACTGTTTTTT,CATDLARGNEKLFF
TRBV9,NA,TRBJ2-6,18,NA,TGTGCCAGCAGCCACGCTGTCCGGGATACGGTCGGGGCCAACGTCCTGACTTTC,CASSHAVRDTVGANVLTF
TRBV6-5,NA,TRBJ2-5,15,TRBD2,TGTGCCAGCAGCCCTAGCGGGAGGGGCCAAGAGACCCAGTACTTC,CASSPSGRGQETQYF
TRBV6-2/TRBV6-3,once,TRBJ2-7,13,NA,TGTGCCAGCAAAGACAGTAACTCCTACGAGCAGTACTTC,CASKDSNSYEQYF
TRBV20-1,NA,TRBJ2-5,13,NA,TGCAGTGCTACCTCCGGAGACACGGAGACCCAGTACTTC,CSATSGDTETQYF
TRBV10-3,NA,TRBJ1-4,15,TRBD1,TGTGCCATCAGTGCGGAGACAGGGATAAAGGAAAAACTGTTTTTT,CAISAETGIKEKLFF
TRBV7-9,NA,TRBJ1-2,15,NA,TGTGCCAGCAGCTTAGCGCCCCGGGGCCGGCACGGCTACACCTTC,CASSLAPRGRHGYTF
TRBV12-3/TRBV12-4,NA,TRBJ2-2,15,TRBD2,TGTGCCAGCAGTTCCCTAGCGGGAGCGTCCGGGGAGCTGTTTTTT,CASSSLAGASGELFF
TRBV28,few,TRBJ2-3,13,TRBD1,TGTGCCAGCGGGACAGGGGACACAGATACGCAGTATTTT,CASGTGDTDTQYF
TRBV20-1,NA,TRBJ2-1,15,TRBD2,TGCAGTGCTAGGCTAGCGGGAGGGCCTTTCCATGAGCAGTTCTTC,CSARLAGGPFHEQFF
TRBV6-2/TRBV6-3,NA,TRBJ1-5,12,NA,TGTGCCAGCAGCCGGGGATATCAGCCCCAGCATTTT,CASSRGYQPQHF
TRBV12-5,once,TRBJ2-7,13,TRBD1,TGTGCTAGTGGCTCCGGGACAGGACGAAAGCAGTACTTC,CASGSGTGRKQYF